These 4 T cell receptor beta chains came from one sample sequenced in a study of metastatic and nonmetastatic thyroid tumors (dated by TCRdb to 2018 to 2021). Before undergoing thyroid surgery, none of the patients had been given any kind of treatment. The protocol used for the library was PCR. Reads for this sample came from an Illumina HiSeq 4000. The public reads were reanalyzed by TCRdb: fastp trimming at Q25, MiXCR alignment, in-frame beta chains only. The sample table records about 45,000 clones; approximately 3% of these occur just once. The top ten clonotypes cover roughly a tenth of the sample. The material sequenced was blood. These receptors were taken from a female donor with papillary thyroid cancer or a benign thyroid nodule (not recorded which). Some clones in this sample may be carry-over from other donors' samples.

This clone was counted many times. The V call is TRBV14, the J call TRBJ1-2; 7 bases agree with TRBD1. V was clipped by 1 base and J by 3 bases; unmatched bases: 8. Germline V gene lookup returns CDR1 SGHDN and CDR2 FVKESK. CDR3 length: 16 amino acids. CDR3 protein: CASSQVGARGDYGYTF. The CDR3 DNA reads as TGTGCCAGCAGCCAAGTGGGGGCCAGGGGGGACTATGGCTACACCTTC.

There are many counts of this clone. The DNA for the CDR3 is TGTGCCAGCCAATCGGGTGTCCCCTATGGCTACACCTTC. The encoded protein is CASQSGVPYGYTF. The chain combines TRBV6-1 with TRBJ1-2; D unclear. Germline V CDR1 and CDR2: MNHNS, SASEGT. This CDR3 has 13 residues. The ends were cut back, 8 bases at V and 4 bases at J, with 14 bases in the middle.

This clone has only a few counts. The chain has TRBV11-3 and TRBJ2-5; D is possibly TRBD1 (6 bases). Germline CDR1 is SGHNT and CDR2 is YENEEA. V was pared by 5 bases and J by 0 bases, with 16 bases between. The CDR3 covers 16 residues. CDR3 loop: CASSLGGYTYQETQYF. The CDR3 DNA follows: TGTGCCAGCAGCCTAGGGGGTTACACCTACCAAGAGACCCAGTACTTC.

CDR3 nucleotide sequence: TGCAGTGCTAGACAAGGGGGAAACACCGGGGAGCTGTTTTTT. Its protein is CSARQGGNTGELFF. The genes are TRBV20-1 and TRBJ2-2; TRBD1 is a possible D gene (6 bases). The CDR3 spans 14 residues. V was cut by 2 bases and J by 2 bases, with 9 bases left in between. Germline lookup yields CDR1 DFQATT and CDR2 SNEGSKA (reference sequence).